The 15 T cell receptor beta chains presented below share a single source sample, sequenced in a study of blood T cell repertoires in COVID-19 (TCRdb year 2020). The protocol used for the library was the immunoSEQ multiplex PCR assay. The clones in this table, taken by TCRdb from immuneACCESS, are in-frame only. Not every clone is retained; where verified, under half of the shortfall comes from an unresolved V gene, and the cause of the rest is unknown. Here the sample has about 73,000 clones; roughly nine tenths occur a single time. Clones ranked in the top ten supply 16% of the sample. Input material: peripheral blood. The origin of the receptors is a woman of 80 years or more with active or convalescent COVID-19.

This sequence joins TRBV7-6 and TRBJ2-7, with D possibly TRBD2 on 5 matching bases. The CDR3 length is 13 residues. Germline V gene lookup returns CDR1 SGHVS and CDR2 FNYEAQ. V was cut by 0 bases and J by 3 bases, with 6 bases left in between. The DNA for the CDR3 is TGTGCCAGCAGCTTAGCCGGGGACTACGAGCAGTACTTC. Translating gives CASSLAGDYEQYF. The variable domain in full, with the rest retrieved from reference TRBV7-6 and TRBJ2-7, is GAGVSQSPRYKVTKRGQDVALRCDPISGHVSLYWYRQALGQGPEFLTYFNYEAQQDKSGLPNDRFSAERPEGSISTLTIQRTEQRDSAMYRCASSLAGDYEQYFGPGTRLTVT.

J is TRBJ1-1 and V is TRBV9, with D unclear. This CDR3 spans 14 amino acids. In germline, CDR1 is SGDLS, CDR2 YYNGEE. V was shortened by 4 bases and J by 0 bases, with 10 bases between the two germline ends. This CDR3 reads CASSPHRVNTEAFF. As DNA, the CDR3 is TGTGCCAGCAGCCCCCACAGAGTGAACACTGAAGCTTTCTTT.

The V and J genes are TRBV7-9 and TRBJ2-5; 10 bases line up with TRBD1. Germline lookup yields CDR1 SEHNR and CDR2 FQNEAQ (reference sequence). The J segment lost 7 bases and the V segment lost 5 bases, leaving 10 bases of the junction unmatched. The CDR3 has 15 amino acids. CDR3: CASSRSGTGDWTQYF. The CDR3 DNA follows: TGTGCCAGCAGCCGATCCGGGACAGGGGATTGGACCCAGTACTTC. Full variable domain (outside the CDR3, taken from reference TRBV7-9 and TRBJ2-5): DTGVSQNPRHKITKRGQNVTFRCDPISEHNRLYWYRQTLGQGPEFLTYFQNEAQLEKSRLLSDRFSAERPKGSFSTLEIQRTEQGDSAMYLCASSRSGTGDWTQYFGPGTRLLVL.

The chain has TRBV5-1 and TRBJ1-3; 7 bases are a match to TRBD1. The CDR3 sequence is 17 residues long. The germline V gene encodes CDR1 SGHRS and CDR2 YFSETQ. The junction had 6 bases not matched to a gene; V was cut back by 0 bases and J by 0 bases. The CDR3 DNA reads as TGCGCCAGCAGCTTGGCCTGGGACAGAGACTCTGGAAACACCATATATTTT. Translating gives CASSLAWDRDSGNTIYF.

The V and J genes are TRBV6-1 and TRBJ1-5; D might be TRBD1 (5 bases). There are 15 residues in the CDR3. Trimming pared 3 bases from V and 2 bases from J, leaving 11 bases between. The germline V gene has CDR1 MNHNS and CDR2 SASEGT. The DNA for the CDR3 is TGTGCCAGCAGTGACAGGGTCTTGGGCAATCAGCCCCAGCATTTT. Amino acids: CASSDRVLGNQPQHF.

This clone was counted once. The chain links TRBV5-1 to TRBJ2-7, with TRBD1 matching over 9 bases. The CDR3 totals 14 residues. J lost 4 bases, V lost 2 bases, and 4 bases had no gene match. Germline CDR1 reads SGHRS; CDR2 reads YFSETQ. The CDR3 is CASSLTGGGYEQYF. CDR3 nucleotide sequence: TGCGCCAGCAGCTTAACAGGGGGCGGTTACGAGCAGTACTTC.

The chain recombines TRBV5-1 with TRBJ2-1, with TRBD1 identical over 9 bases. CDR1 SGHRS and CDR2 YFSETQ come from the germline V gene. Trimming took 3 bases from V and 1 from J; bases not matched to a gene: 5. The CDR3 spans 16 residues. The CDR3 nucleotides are TGCGCCAGCAGCTGGGAGGGGACAGGGTCCTACAATGAGCAGTTCTTC. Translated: CASSWEGTGSYNEQFF. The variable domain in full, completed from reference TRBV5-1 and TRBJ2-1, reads KAGVTQTPRYLIKTRGQQVTLSCSPISGHRSVSWYQQTPGQGLQFLFEYFSETQRNKGNFPGRFSGRQFSNSRSEMNVSTLELGDSALYLCASSWEGTGSYNEQFFGPGTRLTVL.

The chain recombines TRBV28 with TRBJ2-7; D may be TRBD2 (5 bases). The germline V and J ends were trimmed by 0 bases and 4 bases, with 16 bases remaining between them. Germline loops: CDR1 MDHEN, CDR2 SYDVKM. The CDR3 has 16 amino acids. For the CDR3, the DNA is TGTGCCAGCAGTTTATGGGTACTAACGAGGAGGTACGAGCAGTACTTC. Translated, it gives CASSLWVLTRRYEQYF.

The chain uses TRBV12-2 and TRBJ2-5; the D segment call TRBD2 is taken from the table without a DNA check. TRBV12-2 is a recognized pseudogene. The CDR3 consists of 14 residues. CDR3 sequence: CASRLVRGAETQYF. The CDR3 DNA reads TGTGCAAGTCGCTTAGTGCGCGGGGCAGAGACCCAGTACTTC.

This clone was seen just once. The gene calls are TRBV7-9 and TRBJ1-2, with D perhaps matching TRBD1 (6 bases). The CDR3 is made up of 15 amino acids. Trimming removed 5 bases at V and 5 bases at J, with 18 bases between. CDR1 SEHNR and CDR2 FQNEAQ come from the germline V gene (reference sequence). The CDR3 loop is CASSPGGRTGYGYTF. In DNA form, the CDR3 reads TGTGCCAGCAGCCCGGGGGGGCGGACGGGATATGGCTACACCTTC.

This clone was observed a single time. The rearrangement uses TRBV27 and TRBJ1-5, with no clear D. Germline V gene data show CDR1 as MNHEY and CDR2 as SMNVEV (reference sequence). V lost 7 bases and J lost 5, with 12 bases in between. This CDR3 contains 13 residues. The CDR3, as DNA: TGTGCCAGCAACCGTAGGGAGGATCAGCCCCAGCATTTT. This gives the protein CASNRREDQPQHF.

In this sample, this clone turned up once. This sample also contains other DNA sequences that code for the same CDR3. The CDR3 coding sequence is TGTGCCAGCAGTGGACAGGGGAGGGGTGAGCAGTTCTTC. Translating it yields CASSGQGRGEQFF. The chain uses TRBV2 and TRBJ2-1, with D perhaps TRBD1 (8 bases). CDR1 and CDR2 (germline): SNHLY, FYNNEI. The CDR3 has 13 residues. Trimming took 4 bases from V and 9 from J, leaving 13 bases between them.

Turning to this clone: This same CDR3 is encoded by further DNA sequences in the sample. The DNA of the CDR3 is TGCGCCAGCAGCTTGGTCACGGCGAACACCGGGGAGCTGTTTTTT. Translation: CASSLVTANTGELFF. This chain connects TRBV5-1 to TRBJ2-2; no definite D call. The CDR3 has 15 residues. V gave up 0 bases and J gave up 0 bases, with 6 bases separating them. Germline V gene sequence: CDR1 SGHRS, CDR2 YFSETQ.

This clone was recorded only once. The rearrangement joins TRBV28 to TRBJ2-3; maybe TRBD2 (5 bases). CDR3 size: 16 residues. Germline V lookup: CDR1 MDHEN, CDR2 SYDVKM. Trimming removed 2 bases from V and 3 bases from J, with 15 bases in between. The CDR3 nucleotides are TGTGCCAGCAGTTTAAGCGGTAGCGTTCGTACAGATACGCAGTATTTT. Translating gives CASSLSGSVRTDTQYF.

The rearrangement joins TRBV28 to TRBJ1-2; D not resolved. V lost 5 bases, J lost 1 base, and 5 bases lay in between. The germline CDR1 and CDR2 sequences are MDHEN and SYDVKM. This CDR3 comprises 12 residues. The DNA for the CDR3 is TGTGCCAGCAGTGAGCTTAACTATGGCTACACCTTC. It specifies CASSELNYGYTF.